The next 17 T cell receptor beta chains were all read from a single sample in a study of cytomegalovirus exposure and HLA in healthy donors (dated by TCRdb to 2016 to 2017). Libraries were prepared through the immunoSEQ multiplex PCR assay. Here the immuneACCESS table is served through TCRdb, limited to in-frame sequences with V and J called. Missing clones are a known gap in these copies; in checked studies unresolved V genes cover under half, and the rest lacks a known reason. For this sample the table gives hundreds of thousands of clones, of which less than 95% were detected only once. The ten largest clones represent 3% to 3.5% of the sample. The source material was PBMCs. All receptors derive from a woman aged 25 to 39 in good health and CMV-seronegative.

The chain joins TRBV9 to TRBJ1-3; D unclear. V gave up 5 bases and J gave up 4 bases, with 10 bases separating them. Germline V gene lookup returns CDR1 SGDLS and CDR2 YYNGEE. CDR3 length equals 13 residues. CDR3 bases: TGTGCCAGCAGGAGCCGAGGAGGAAACACCATATATTTT. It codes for CASRSRGGNTIYF.

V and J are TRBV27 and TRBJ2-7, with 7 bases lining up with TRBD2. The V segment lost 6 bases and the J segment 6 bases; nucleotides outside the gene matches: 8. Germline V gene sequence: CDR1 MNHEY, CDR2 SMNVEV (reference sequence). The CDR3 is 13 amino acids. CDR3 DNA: TGTGCCAGCAGGACGGGACTAAATTTCGAGCAGTACTTC. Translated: CASRTGLNFEQYF.

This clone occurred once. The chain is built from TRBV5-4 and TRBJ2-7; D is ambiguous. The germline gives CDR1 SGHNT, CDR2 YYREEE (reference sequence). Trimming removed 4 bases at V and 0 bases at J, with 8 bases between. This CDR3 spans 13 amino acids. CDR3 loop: CASSPRTSYEQYF. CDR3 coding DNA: TGTGCCAGCAGCCCGAGGACCTCCTACGAGCAGTACTTC.

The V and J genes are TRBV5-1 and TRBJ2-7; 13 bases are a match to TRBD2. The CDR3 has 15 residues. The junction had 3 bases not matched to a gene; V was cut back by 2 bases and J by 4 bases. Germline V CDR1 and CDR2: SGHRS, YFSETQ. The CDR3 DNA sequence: TGCGCCAGCAGCTTACTAGCGGGAGGGGGTTACGAGCAGTACTTC. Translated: CASSLLAGGGYEQYF.

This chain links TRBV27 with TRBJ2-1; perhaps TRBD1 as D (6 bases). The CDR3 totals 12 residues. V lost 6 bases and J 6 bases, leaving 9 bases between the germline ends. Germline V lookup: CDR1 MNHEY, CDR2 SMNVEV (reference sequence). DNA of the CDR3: TGTGCCAGCAGCCGGACAGTCAATGAGCAGTTCTTC. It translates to CASSRTVNEQFF.

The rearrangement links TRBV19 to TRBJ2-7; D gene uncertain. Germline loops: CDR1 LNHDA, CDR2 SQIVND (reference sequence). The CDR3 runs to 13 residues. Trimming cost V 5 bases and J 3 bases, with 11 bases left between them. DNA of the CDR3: TGTGCCAGTAGTCCCGGCAGGAACTACGAGCAGTACTTC. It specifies CASSPGRNYEQYF.

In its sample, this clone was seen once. The CDR3 loop reads CSVVTSGSAKNIQYF. The DNA for the CDR3 is TGCAGCGTAGTAACTAGCGGGAGTGCCAAAAACATTCAGTACTTC. V is TRBV29-1 and J is TRBJ2-4; TRBD2 aligns across 11 bases. CDR3 length: 15 residues. V was clipped by 6 bases and J by 1 base; unmatched bases: 5. The germline V gene has CDR1 SQVTM and CDR2 ANQGSEA.

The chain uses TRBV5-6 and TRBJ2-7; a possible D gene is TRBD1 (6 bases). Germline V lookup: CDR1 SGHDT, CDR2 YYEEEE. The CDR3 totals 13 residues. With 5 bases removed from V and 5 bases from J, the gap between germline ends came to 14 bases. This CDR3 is CASRPQGSHEQYF. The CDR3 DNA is TGTGCCAGCAGGCCACAGGGTTCTCACGAGCAGTACTTC. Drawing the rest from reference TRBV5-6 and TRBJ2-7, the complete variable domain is DAGVTQSPTHLIKTRGQQVTLRCSPKSGHDTVSWYQQALGQGPQFIFQYYEEEERQRGNFPDRFSGHQFPNYSSELNVNALLLGDSALYLCASRPQGSHEQYFGPGTRLTVT.

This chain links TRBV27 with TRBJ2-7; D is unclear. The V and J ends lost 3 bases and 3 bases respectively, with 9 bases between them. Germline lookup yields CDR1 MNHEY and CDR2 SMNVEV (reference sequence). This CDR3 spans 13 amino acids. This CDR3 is CASSFRRDYEQYF. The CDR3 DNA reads TGTGCCAGCAGTTTTAGGAGAGACTACGAGCAGTACTTC.

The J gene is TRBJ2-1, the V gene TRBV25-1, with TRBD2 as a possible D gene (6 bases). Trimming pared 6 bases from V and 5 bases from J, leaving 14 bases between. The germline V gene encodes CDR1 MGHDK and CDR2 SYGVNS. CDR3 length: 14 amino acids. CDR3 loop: CASSRDSNDNEQFF. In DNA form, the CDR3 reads TGTGCCAGCAGCCGGGACTCCAATGACAATGAGCAGTTCTTC.

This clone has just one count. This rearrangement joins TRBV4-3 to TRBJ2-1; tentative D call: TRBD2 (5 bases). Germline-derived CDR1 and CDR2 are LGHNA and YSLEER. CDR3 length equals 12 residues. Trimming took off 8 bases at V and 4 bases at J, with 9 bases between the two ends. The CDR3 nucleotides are TGCGCCAGCTCTTCGGGGTACAATGAGCAGTTCTTC. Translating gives CASSSGYNEQFF.

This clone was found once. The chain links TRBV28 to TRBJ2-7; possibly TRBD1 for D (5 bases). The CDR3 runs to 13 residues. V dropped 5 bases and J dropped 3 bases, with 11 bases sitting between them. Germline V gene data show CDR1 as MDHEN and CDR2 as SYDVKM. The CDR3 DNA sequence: TGTGCCAGCAGTCCGACAGTAAACTACGAGCAGTACTTC. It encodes CASSPTVNYEQYF.

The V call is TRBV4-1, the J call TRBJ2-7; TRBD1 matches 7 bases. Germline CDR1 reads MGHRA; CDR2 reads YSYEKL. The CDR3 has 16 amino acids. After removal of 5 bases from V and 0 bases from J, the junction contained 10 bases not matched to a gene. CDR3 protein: CASSSPGQLNSYEQYF. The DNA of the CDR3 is TGCGCCAGCAGCTCACCGGGACAGCTAAACTCCTACGAGCAGTACTTC.

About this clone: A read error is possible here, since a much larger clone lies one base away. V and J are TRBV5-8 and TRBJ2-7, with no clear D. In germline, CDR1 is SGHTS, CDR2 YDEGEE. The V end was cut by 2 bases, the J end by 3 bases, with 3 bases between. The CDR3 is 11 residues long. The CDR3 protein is CASSLNYEQYF. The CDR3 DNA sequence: TGTGCCAGCAGCTTAAACTACGAGCAGTACTTC.

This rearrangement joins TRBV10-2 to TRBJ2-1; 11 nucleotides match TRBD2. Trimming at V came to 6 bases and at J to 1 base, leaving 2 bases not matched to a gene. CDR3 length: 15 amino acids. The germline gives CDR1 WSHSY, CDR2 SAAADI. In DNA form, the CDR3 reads TGCGCCAGCAGGGGGACTAGCGGATCCTACAATGAGCAGTTCTTC. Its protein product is CASRGTSGSYNEQFF.

CDR3 sequence reads: CASSLWGSGNQPQHF. As DNA, the CDR3 is TGTGCCAGCAGTTTATGGGGGTCGGGCAATCAGCCCCAGCATTTT. The rearrangement links TRBV28 to TRBJ1-5, with D hard to call. V was clipped by 0 bases and J by 2 bases, with 8 bases between them. Germline V gene lookup returns CDR1 MDHEN and CDR2 SYDVKM. CDR3 length: 15 residues. Using reference TRBV28 and TRBJ1-5 for the parts outside the CDR3, the full variable domain is DVKVTQSSRYLVKRTGEKVFLECVQDMDHENMFWYRQDPGLGLRLIYFSYDVKMKEKGDIPEGYSVSREKKERFSLILESASTNQTSMYLCASSLWGSGNQPQHFGDGTRLSIL.

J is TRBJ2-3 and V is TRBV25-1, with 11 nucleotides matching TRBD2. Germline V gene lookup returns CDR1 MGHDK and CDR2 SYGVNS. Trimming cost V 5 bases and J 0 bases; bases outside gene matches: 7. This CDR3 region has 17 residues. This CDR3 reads CASSPPGLAASTDTQYF. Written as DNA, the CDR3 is TGTGCCAGCAGTCCCCCGGGACTAGCGGCAAGCACAGATACGCAGTATTTT.